What follows are 30 T cell receptor beta chains derived from one specimen sequenced in a study of CD8+ T cells in alopecia areata. Sequencing used cDNA as its template, made by extracting RNA and reverse transcribing it. This table comes from immunoSEQ multiplex PCR, and its TCRdb copy is limited to in-frame clones, with some not included. The sample comprises 150,000 or so clones, around 54% of which are singletons, and less than 5% rests with the top ten. Sequencing was carried out using CD4+ T cells sorted from blood. Source of these receptors: a human donor in good health.

This chain connects TRBV29-1 to TRBJ2-3; weak D call: TRBD2 (5 bases). CDR1 is SQVTM and CDR2 is ANQGSEA in the germline V gene. This CDR3 is built from 14 residues. V was clipped by 6 bases and J by 2 bases, with 15 bases between them. The CDR3 sequence is CSVGSVPFTDTQYF. DNA of the CDR3: TGCAGCGTGGGTAGCGTCCCATTCACAGATACGCAGTATTTT.

This clone rates as medium-sized (0.01 to 0.1%). This chain uses TRBV6-5 with TRBJ1-5; D call uncertain. The CDR3 spans 15 residues. Deletions cut 5 bases from V and 3 bases from J, with 14 bases between. The germline V gene encodes CDR1 MNHEY and CDR2 SVGAGI. The CDR3 sequence is CASSRAPSANQPQHF. DNA for the CDR3: TGTGCCAGCAGTAGGGCCCCTTCAGCCAATCAGCCCCAGCATTTT.

The chain couples TRBV2 to TRBJ2-2; TRBD2 matches 9 bases. The germline V gene has CDR1 SNHLY and CDR2 FYNNEI. There are 15 residues in the CDR3. V was clipped by 6 bases and J by 0 bases; unmatched bases: 2. The CDR3: CASRTSGSNTGELFF. The CDR3 region has the DNA TGTGCCAGCAGGACTAGCGGATCGAACACCGGGGAGCTGTTTTTT.

The J gene is TRBJ2-1, the V gene TRBV10-3; 9 bases agree with TRBD2. With 8 bases clipped from V and 7 bases from J, the junction kept 3 bases outside the gene matches. This CDR3 has 12 residues. Germline CDR1 and CDR2: ENHRY and SYGVKD. CDR3 region: CAIGGLANEQFF. CDR3 nucleotides: TGTGCCATCGGTGGACTAGCGAATGAGCAGTTCTTC.

V gene TRBV29-1 combines with J gene TRBJ1-1; D is undetermined. V lost 4 bases, J lost 8 bases, and 11 bases lay in between. Germline V gives CDR1 SQVTM, CDR2 ANQGSEA. The CDR3 covers 11 residues. CDR3 protein: CSVVVALEAFF. Written as DNA, the CDR3 is TGCAGCGTTGTAGTAGCCCTCGAAGCTTTCTTT. Combining the CDR3 with reference TRBV29-1 and TRBJ1-1 gives the whole variable domain SAVISQKPSRDICQRGTSLTIQCQVDSQVTMMFWYRQQPGQSLTLIATANQGSEATYESGFVIDKFPISRPNLTFSTLTVSNMSPEDSSIYLCSVVVALEAFFGQGTRLTVV.

The chain links TRBV7-9 to TRBJ1-1; tentatively, D is TRBD1 (6 bases). V gave up 6 bases and J gave up 4 bases, with 12 bases separating them. The CDR3 consists of 13 residues. In germline, CDR1 is SEHNR, CDR2 FQNEAQ (reference sequence). The CDR3 loop is CASRTGGATEAFF. CDR3 bases: TGTGCCAGCAGGACGGGGGGCGCCACTGAAGCTTTCTTT.

This clone has more than one count but fewer than ten. The genes are TRBV28 and TRBJ2-1, with 12 bases that match TRBD2. Germline CDR1 is MDHEN and CDR2 is SYDVKM. After removal of 5 bases from V and 7 bases from J, the junction contained 9 bases not matched to a gene. The CDR3 has 16 amino acids. The CDR3 nucleotides are TGTGCCAGCAGTGCCCCTCTAGCGGGAGGGCCGAATGAGCAGTTCTTC. This sequence encodes CASSAPLAGGPNEQFF.

This clone was picked up many times. The CDR3 loop is CASNSKTMNTEAFF. Here the CDR3 DNA reads TGTGCCAGTAACAGTAAAACGATGAACACTGAAGCTTTCTTT. The chain has TRBV19 and TRBJ1-1; D is undetermined. From germline, CDR1 is LNHDA and CDR2 SQIVND (reference sequence). The V and J ends lost 7 bases and 0 bases respectively, with 12 bases between them. This CDR3 comprises 14 residues. Filled out from reference TRBV19 and TRBJ1-1, the complete variable domain reads DGGITQSPKYLFRKEGQNVTLSCEQNLNHDAMYWYRQDPGQGLRLIYYSQIVNDFQKGDIAEGYSVSREKKESFPLTVTSAQKNPTAFYLCASNSKTMNTEAFFGQGTRLTVV.

This clone has more than one count but fewer than ten. The chain joins TRBV5-1 to TRBJ2-7; D gene ambiguous. Per the germline V gene, CDR1 is SGHRS and CDR2 is YFSETQ. CDR3 size: 14 residues. The V end lost 5 bases, the J end lost 0 bases, and 12 bases lay between the germline ends. This chain's CDR3 is CASRIGSNSYEQYF. The CDR3 DNA follows: TGCGCCAGCAGGATAGGCTCTAACTCCTACGAGCAGTACTTC.

The genes are TRBV5-1 and TRBJ2-7, with 7 bases fitting TRBD1. The CDR3 runs 14 residues. CDR1 is SGHRS and CDR2 is YFSETQ in the germline V gene. J gave up 2 bases and V 4 bases, and 6 bases lay outside the gene matches. This CDR3 reads CASSPGTVTYEQYF. CDR3 DNA sequence: TGCGCCAGCAGCCCCGGGACAGTAACCTACGAGCAGTACTTC.

The chain combines TRBV30 with TRBJ1-4; no reliable D call. Germline V gives CDR1 GTSNPN, CDR2 SVGIG (reference sequence). The V and J ends lost 1 base and 4 bases respectively, with 7 bases between them. The CDR3 runs 13 residues. The CDR3 nucleotides are TGTGCCTGGAGTGCCAGTTATAATGAAAAACTGTTTTTT. Its translation: CAWSASYNEKLFF.

This clone occurred many times. The rearrangement joins TRBV2 to TRBJ2-7, with 11 bases matching TRBD1. CDR1 is SNHLY, CDR2 FYNNEI, per germline. V was clipped by 6 bases and J by 6 bases; unmatched bases: 7. The CDR3 consists of 14 residues. The CDR3 protein is CASSLDRGPVEQYF. The CDR3 DNA follows: TGTGCCAGCAGCCTGGACAGGGGGCCGGTCGAGCAGTACTTC.

This clone has a single count. The chain recombines TRBV30 with TRBJ2-7, with TRBD2 matching over 10 bases. The CDR3 loop spans 14 amino acids. Germline lookup yields CDR1 GTSNPN and CDR2 SVGIG (reference sequence). J gave up 6 bases and V 4 bases, and 9 bases lay outside the gene matches. In DNA, the CDR3 is TGTGCCTGGACCCCTCTAGCGGGAGTTGGCGAGCAGTACTTC. The encoded protein is CAWTPLAGVGEQYF.

This clone has more than one count but fewer than ten. The chain combines TRBV7-3 with TRBJ2-5; D might be TRBD2 (7 bases). The closer fit of TRBJ2-7 to the DNA end suggests the J call may be wrong. The germline V gene encodes CDR1 SGHTA and CDR2 FQGTGA. This CDR3 is built from 16 residues. The DNA of the CDR3 is TGTGCCAGCAGCCCGAGGGGGGGCCGGTCCTCCTACGAGCAGTACTTC. It specifies CASSPRGGRSSYEQYF.

V and J are TRBV5-1 and TRBJ1-1; 10 bases map to TRBD1. Germline CDR1 is SGHRS and CDR2 is YFSETQ. The CDR3 consists of 15 residues. J gave up 1 base and V 4 bases, and 4 bases lay outside the gene matches. The CDR3 DNA follows: TGCGCCAGCAGCGCGAGGACAGGGGGGAACACTGAAGCTTTCTTT. Encoded protein: CASSARTGGNTEAFF.

The gene calls are TRBV9 and TRBJ2-1, with D unresolved. Germline CDR1 reads SGDLS; CDR2 reads YYNGEE. The CDR3 is made up of 16 amino acids. Trimming removed 0 bases from V and 0 bases from J, with 10 bases in between. The CDR3 sequence: CASSVAGGSSYNEQFF. The CDR3, as DNA: TGTGCCAGCAGCGTAGCCGGCGGCAGCTCCTACAATGAGCAGTTCTTC.

The CDR3 is CAWEPGTPVPNEQFF. The CDR3 DNA is TGTGCCTGGGAACCGGGAACCCCAGTCCCTAATGAGCAGTTCTTC. V usage is TRBV30 and J usage is TRBJ2-1; possibly TRBD2 for D (5 bases). Looked up from germline, CDR1 is GTSNPN and CDR2 is SVGIG (reference sequence). The CDR3 is made up of 15 amino acids. The V end lost 5 bases, the J end lost 7 bases, and 21 bases lay between the germline ends.

This sequence joins TRBV30 and TRBJ2-7; 9 nucleotides line up with TRBD1. V was clipped by 5 bases and J by 3 bases; unmatched bases: 8. The CDR3 totals 14 residues. The germline gives CDR1 GTSNPN, CDR2 SVGIG (reference sequence). The CDR3 sequence is CAWGEGGQGYEQYF. Here the CDR3 DNA reads TGTGCCTGGGGTGAAGGGGGACAGGGCTACGAGCAGTACTTC.

In its sample, this clone was seen a few times. The V call is TRBV5-1, the J call TRBJ2-1, with TRBD2 matching 10 bases. CDR1 and CDR2 from the germline V gene are SGHRS and YFSETQ. The ends lost 1 base at V and 8 bases at J; junction bases unmatched: 9. This CDR3 has 16 residues. CDR3 bases: TGCGCCAGCAGCTTGAAAGCGGGAGGGGAGGGCCATGAGCAGTTCTTC. Residues: CASSLKAGGEGHEQFF.

The chain has TRBV30 and TRBJ1-2; D gene unclear. CDR3 length equals 13 residues. The germline CDR1 and CDR2 sequences are GTSNPN and SVGIG (reference sequence). Deletions cut 3 bases from V and 4 bases from J, with 12 bases between. CDR3 sequence: CAWRGSSGYGYTF. CDR3 nucleotides: TGTGCCTGGAGGGGGAGTTCGGGCTATGGCTACACCTTC.

This chain connects TRBV7-9 to TRBJ1-5, with TRBD1 matching 10 bases. V gave up 3 bases and J gave up 6 bases; unmatched junction bases: 8. This CDR3 region has 16 residues. Germline CDR1 is SEHNR and CDR2 is FQNEAQ (reference sequence). The CDR3 is CASSFSTGGHSQPQHF. The CDR3 bases are TGTGCCAGCAGCTTCTCGACAGGGGGCCATTCTCAGCCCCAGCATTTT. The entire variable domain, with the rest obtained from reference TRBV7-9 and TRBJ1-5, is as follows: DTGVSQNPRHKITKRGQNVTFRCDPISEHNRLYWYRQTLGQGPEFLTYFQNEAQLEKSRLLSDRFSAERPKGSFSTLEIQRTEQGDSAMYLCASSFSTGGHSQPQHFGDGTRLSIL.

This clone was counted a few times. The gene calls are TRBV10-3 and TRBJ2-2; 7 bases are shared with TRBD1. Germline-derived CDR1 and CDR2 are ENHRY and SYGVKD. The CDR3 is 15 amino acids. The trim removed 7 bases at V and 0 bases at J, leaving 5 bases unmatched. CDR3 DNA sequence: TGTGCCATCAAGCCCGGGACAGCGAACACCGGGGAGCTGTTTTTT. It yields the protein CAIKPGTANTGELFF.

The V and J genes are TRBV30 and TRBJ2-1; 10 positions agree with TRBD1. Germline assignment: CDR1 GTSNPN and CDR2 SVGIG (reference sequence). This CDR3 comprises 14 residues. The V segment lost 4 bases and the J segment 6 bases; nucleotides outside the gene matches: 6. In DNA, the CDR3 is TGTGCCTGGATGAGGGACAGGGGTGTCAATGAGCAGTTCTTC. It codes for CAWMRDRGVNEQFF.

This sequence joins TRBV5-1 and TRBJ1-5, with 8 bases fitting TRBD1. Germline CDR1 and CDR2: SGHRS and YFSETQ. V lost 0 bases, J lost 2 bases, and 1 base stayed unmatched. The CDR3 is made up of 15 amino acids. CDR3 region: CASSLAGQGNQPQHF. Here the CDR3 DNA reads TGCGCCAGCAGCTTGGCGGGACAGGGCAATCAGCCCCAGCATTTT. The full variable domain, rest sourced from reference TRBV5-1 and TRBJ1-5, is KAGVTQTPRYLIKTRGQQVTLSCSPISGHRSVSWYQQTPGQGLQFLFEYFSETQRNKGNFPGRFSGRQFSNSRSEMNVSTLELGDSALYLCASSLAGQGNQPQHFGDGTRLSIL.

V gene TRBV29-1 combines with J gene TRBJ2-1; D is perhaps TRBD1 (5 bases). V lost 4 bases and J 6 bases, leaving 7 bases between the germline ends. Germline V gene data show CDR1 as SQVTM and CDR2 as ANQGSEA. The CDR3 covers 11 residues. DNA for the CDR3: TGCAGCGTTGGGGGCCTCAATGAGCAGTTCTTC. This translates into CSVGGLNEQFF.

The rearrangement joins TRBV29-1 to TRBJ1-2; a weak D match, TRBD1 (6 bases). V was cut by 7 bases and J by 3 bases, with 21 bases left in between. This CDR3 is built from 15 residues. Germline V gives CDR1 SQVTM, CDR2 ANQGSEA. The CDR3 sequence is CSAGVRGVFHYGYTF. CDR3 DNA sequence: TGCAGCGCCGGGGTCAGGGGCGTTTTTCACTATGGCTACACCTTC. The variable domain in full, completed from reference TRBV29-1 and TRBJ1-2, reads SAVISQKPSRDICQRGTSLTIQCQVDSQVTMMFWYRQQPGQSLTLIATANQGSEATYESGFVIDKFPISRPNLTFSTLTVSNMSPEDSSIYLCSAGVRGVFHYGYTFGSGTRLTVV.

This clone was observed a handful of times. This sequence joins TRBV5-1 and TRBJ1-1, with a possible D match to TRBD1 (6 bases). CDR1 and CDR2 from the germline V gene are SGHRS and YFSETQ. Trimming removed 3 bases from V and 7 bases from J, with 10 bases in between. This CDR3 has 12 amino acids. This CDR3 reads CASSSQGLEAFF. The CDR3 nucleotides are TGCGCCAGCAGCTCCCAGGGGCTTGAAGCTTTCTTT.

CDR3 loop: CAISESGYF. The CDR3 DNA reads TGTGCCATCAGTGAGTCAGGGTACTTC. This chain uses TRBV10-3 with TRBJ2-7; no reliable D call. The ends were cut back, 0 bases at V and 12 bases at J, with 3 bases in the middle. The CDR3 length is 9 residues. Germline loops: CDR1 ENHRY, CDR2 SYGVKD.

The chain joins TRBV25-1 to TRBJ1-5; 9 bases are shared with TRBD1. The CDR3 is made up of 14 amino acids. Looked up from germline, CDR1 is MGHDK and CDR2 is SYGVNS. V lost 4 bases, J lost 6 bases, and 4 bases stayed unmatched. CDR3 coding DNA: TGTGCCAGCAGTGGAGGGACAGGGATTCAGCCCCAGCATTTT. This encodes CASSGGTGIQPQHF.

The chain links TRBV28 to TRBJ2-4; 10 bases fit TRBD2. Germline V lookup: CDR1 MDHEN, CDR2 SYDVKM. Trimming took 5 bases from V and 0 from J; bases not matched to a gene: 7. The CDR3 loop spans 17 amino acids. The CDR3 sequence: CASSEAGGTTAKNIQYF. The CDR3 DNA reads as TGTGCCAGCAGTGAAGCGGGAGGGACGACAGCCAAAAACATTCAGTACTTC. Filled out from reference TRBV28 and TRBJ2-4, the complete variable domain reads DVKVTQSSRYLVKRTGEKVFLECVQDMDHENMFWYRQDPGLGLRLIYFSYDVKMKEKGDIPEGYSVSREKKERFSLILESASTNQTSMYLCASSEAGGTTAKNIQYFGAGTRLSVL.